These 17 T cell receptor beta chains came from one sample sequenced in a study of vaccination and CD4 T cells after COVID-19. No antigens are known for them. Treatment specified: roughly 11-day PBMC culture with coronavirus spike peptide pools or control peptides (ViraFEST assay). Oncomine TCR Beta short-read sequencing was applied to DNA from cultured CD4+ T cells. TCRdb used MiXCR to reprocess the PCR reads, holding one entry per CDR3 protein. The sample holds around 17,000 distinct CDR3 sequences, around 47% seen once. The material sequenced was CD4+ T cells from blood, cultured in vitro, taken before SARS-CoV-2 vaccination. The receptors shown here come from a human donor who had recovered from COVID-19.

The J gene is TRBJ1-5, the V gene TRBV28; the D is unclear. V was trimmed by 6 bases and J by 7 bases, leaving 10 bases between them. The CDR3 runs 12 residues. Germline V gene lookup returns CDR1 MDHEN and CDR2 SYDVKM. The CDR3 loop reads CASRGAGQPQHF. The CDR3 DNA sequence: TGTGCCAGCAGGGGTGCGGGGCAGCCCCAGCATTTT.

This clonotype appeared a few times. V is TRBV7-2 and J is TRBJ2-1; the D gene is possibly TRBD2 (6 bases). V lost 5 bases and J 12 bases, leaving 14 bases between the germline ends. Germline V gene sequence: CDR1 SGHTA, CDR2 FQGNSA. The CDR3 contains 12 residues. CDR3 coding DNA: TGTGCCAGCAGCCCGTGGGACTCCGCGCAGTTCTTC. It is translated as CASSPWDSAQFF.

This chain joins TRBV27 and TRBJ2-6; D remains unclear. V was pared by 0 bases and J by 2 bases, with 8 bases between. Germline loops: CDR1 MNHEY, CDR2 SMNVEV (reference sequence). The CDR3 sequence is 16 residues long. CDR3 bases: TGTGCCAGCAGTTTATCGTCGCTTCCTGGGGCCAACGTCCTGACTTTC. Residues: CASSLSSLPGANVLTF.

This clonotype was seen a few times. The V call is TRBV7-2, the J call TRBJ1-1; D is uncertain. In germline, CDR1 is SGHTA, CDR2 FQGNSA. The CDR3 loop spans 13 amino acids. The germline V and J ends were trimmed by 3 bases and 3 bases, with 8 bases remaining between them. For the CDR3, the DNA is TGTGCCAGCAGCTTTTACCGGGACACTGAAGCTTTCTTT. Its protein is CASSFYRDTEAFF.

This chain uses TRBV12-3 or TRBV12-4 with TRBJ2-5; 7 nucleotides match TRBD2. The ends lost 3 bases at V and 3 bases at J; junction bases unmatched: 10. This CDR3 is built from 16 residues. CDR3 residues: CASSLSGLVRKETQYF. CDR3 DNA sequence: TGTGCCAGCAGTTTGTCTGGACTAGTTAGAAAAGAGACCCAGTACTTC.

The rearrangement uses TRBV6-1 and TRBJ1-4; the D gene is possibly TRBD1 (5 bases). From germline, CDR1 is MNHNS and CDR2 SASEGT. V lost 2 bases, J lost 13 bases, and 14 bases lay in between. This CDR3 has 13 residues. The DNA for the CDR3 is TGTGCCAGCAGTGAATGGGACCGGGTCCGACTGTTTTTT. Its translation: CASSEWDRVRLFF.

This clonotype was observed a few times. The chain is built from TRBV20-1 and TRBJ2-5; the match to TRBD1 covers 9 bases. The V gene's germline CDR1 is DFQATT and CDR2 SNEGSKA (reference sequence). The length of the CDR3 is 15 residues. Trimming at V came to 3 bases and at J to 5 bases, leaving 10 bases not matched to a gene. CDR3 nucleotide sequence: TGCAGTGCTAGGGCCCGGGGACAGGGTATCGAGACCCAGTACTTC. The encoded protein is CSARARGQGIETQYF.

This clonotype was seen a few times. CDR3 nucleotide sequence: TGTGCCAGCAGTTCGAAAGGACAGGCCGACCGCAATTCACCCCTCCACTTT. Amino acids: CASSSKGQADRNSPLHF. V gene TRBV27 combines with J gene TRBJ1-6, with 7 bases lining up with TRBD1. Germline CDR1 reads MNHEY; CDR2 reads SMNVEV (reference sequence). The CDR3 length is 17 residues. The V gene end was trimmed by 4 bases and the J gene end by 7 bases; junction bases not matched to a gene: 13.

This clonotype was seen a handful of times. The rearrangement links TRBV7-2 to TRBJ1-5; TRBD1 matches at 8 bases. V lost 5 bases, J lost 7 bases, and 13 bases stayed unmatched. This CDR3 spans 16 amino acids. Looked up from germline, CDR1 is SGHTA and CDR2 is FQGNSA. The CDR3 sequence: CASSRLRATGGQPQHF. For the CDR3, the DNA is TGTGCCAGCAGCCGTCTCCGGGCCACAGGGGGACAGCCCCAGCATTTT.

This chain's CDR3 is CASSTFAGSQPQHF. Written as DNA, the CDR3 is TGTGCCAGCAGCACTTTTGCTGGGAGTCAGCCCCAGCATTTT. The chain is built from TRBV7-2 and TRBJ1-5; no firm D call. Germline V gene sequence: CDR1 SGHTA, CDR2 FQGNSA. With 5 bases removed from V and 6 bases from J, the gap between germline ends came to 14 bases. The CDR3 sequence is 14 residues long.

This clonotype was seen a handful of times. This chain uses TRBV27 with TRBJ2-5, with 7 bases fitting TRBD1. V was clipped by 6 bases and J by 1 base; unmatched bases: 11. CDR1 and CDR2 (germline): MNHEY, SMNVEV (reference sequence). CDR3 length: 16 residues. In DNA form, the CDR3 reads TGTGCCAGCAGCGAAACCGGGACAGAAGTCCAAGAGACCCAGTACTTC. Its translation: CASSETGTEVQETQYF.

The chain is built from TRBV11-2 and TRBJ2-7; 8 bases match TRBD1. The J segment lost 3 bases and the V segment lost 5 bases, leaving 9 bases of the junction unmatched. This CDR3 contains 15 residues. Germline V gene lookup returns CDR1 SGHAT and CDR2 FQNNGV. The CDR3 region has the DNA TGTGCCAGCAGCGGTGGGGCAGGGGGCTTCTACGAGCAGTACTTC. This gives the protein CASSGGAGGFYEQYF.

The rearrangement links TRBV6-1 to TRBJ1-2, with 8 bases matching TRBD1. The CDR3 sequence is 14 residues long. After removal of 8 bases from V and 4 bases from J, the junction contained 9 bases not matched to a gene. Germline V CDR1 and CDR2: MNHNS, SASEGT. Here the CDR3 DNA reads TGTGCCAGCGCTAGGACAGGGAAAGGCTATGGCTACACCTTC. This encodes CASARTGKGYGYTF.

J is TRBJ2-3 and V is TRBV5-1; a weak D match, TRBD2 (5 bases). The CDR3 length is 15 residues. CDR1 is SGHRS, CDR2 YFSETQ, per germline. The V end was cut by 4 bases, the J end by 0 bases, with 12 bases between. DNA of the CDR3: TGCGCCAGCAGCCCCGCGGGCTTAAGCACAGATACGCAGTATTTT. This translates into CASSPAGLSTDTQYF.

This clonotype came up a few times. The rearrangement links TRBV20-1 to TRBJ1-2, with 12 bases fitting TRBD1. The CDR3 is made up of 15 amino acids. In germline, CDR1 is DFQATT, CDR2 SNEGSKA (reference sequence). Trimming cost V 3 bases and J 8 bases; bases outside gene matches: 10. The CDR3 region is CSARRDRGRKDGYTF. The CDR3 region has the DNA TGCAGTGCTAGGAGGGACAGGGGGCGGAAGGACGGCTACACCTTC.

The genes are TRBV20-1 and TRBJ1-2; 8 bases are shared with TRBD1. This CDR3 is 13 amino acids long. Germline CDR1 and CDR2: DFQATT and SNEGSKA (reference sequence). With 4 bases clipped from V and 6 bases from J, the junction kept 7 bases outside the gene matches. The CDR3 DNA reads TGCAGTGCTACCAAGGACAGGGCGGATGGCTACACCTTC. This translates into CSATKDRADGYTF.

The chain combines TRBV6-2 or TRBV6-3 with TRBJ2-3, with D perhaps matching TRBD2 (5 bases). Trimming took off 6 bases at V and 3 bases at J, with 13 bases between the two ends. CDR3 length: 14 residues. Germline V lookup: CDR1 MNHEY, CDR2 SVGEGT. This CDR3 is CASRFRELTDTQYF. The CDR3 DNA is TGTGCCAGCAGATTCCGGGAACTTACAGATACGCAGTATTTT.